These 27 T cell receptor beta chains share one sample of origin, sequenced in a study of CD8 T cells in ankylosing spondylitis. TCRdb re-derived calls from the 5' RACE reads in MiXCR, one entry per CDR3 protein. In the table there are more than 150,000 distinct CDR3 sequences, over 15% of which are singletons. Source material: blood, either unsorted or a sorted T cell fraction (not recorded which). The receptors originated from a male donor aged 10 to 35 with ankylosing spondylitis or in good health (not recorded which).

This clonotype was detected only a few times. The chain uses TRBV29-1 and TRBJ2-2; a possible D gene is TRBD1 (5 bases). This CDR3 has 14 amino acids. V lost 6 bases to trimming and J lost 0 bases, with 11 bases between them. From germline, CDR1 is SQVTM and CDR2 ANQGSEA. CDR3 residues: CSVGHKANTGELFF. CDR3 sequence (DNA): TGCAGCGTCGGACACAAAGCGAACACCGGGGAGCTGTTTTTT.

This clonotype was observed many times. This chain connects TRBV20-1 to TRBJ1-1; TRBD1 is a possible D gene (6 bases). V lost 0 bases and J 8 bases, leaving 22 bases between the germline ends. Germline lookup yields CDR1 DFQATT and CDR2 SNEGSKA (reference sequence). The CDR3 has 16 residues. CDR3 coding DNA: TGCAGTGCTAGAGAGCTACCGGGACACCTCCGACCGGAAGCTTTCTTT. Amino acid sequence: CSARELPGHLRPEAFF.

This clonotype was picked up many times. CDR3 bases: TGCAGTGCAAGACTAGCGGGAGGTCGAGAGCAGTTCTTC. Translated: CSARLAGGREQFF. The chain uses TRBV20-1 and TRBJ2-1; 13 bases map to TRBD2. Germline V gives CDR1 DFQATT, CDR2 SNEGSKA (reference sequence). The CDR3 runs to 13 residues. Trimming took 6 bases from V and 10 from J; bases not matched to a gene: 6.

In its sample, this clonotype was seen many times. The V call is TRBV6-5, the J call TRBJ1-2, with 9 bases lining up with TRBD1. The germline CDR1 and CDR2 sequences are MNHEY and SVGAGI. The trim removed 10 bases at V and 7 bases at J, leaving 13 bases unmatched. This CDR3 is 14 amino acids long. The chain's CDR3 is CATIKAGTGPGYTF. CDR3 bases: TGTGCCACTATTAAGGCCGGGACAGGGCCTGGCTACACCTTC.

J is TRBJ2-1 and V is TRBV4-3, with a possible D match to TRBD2 (6 bases). In germline, CDR1 is LGHNA, CDR2 YSLEER. V was pared by 0 bases and J by 9 bases, with 15 bases between. The CDR3 consists of 15 residues. CDR3 protein: CASSQDRVGSSEQFF. CDR3 DNA: TGCGCCAGCAGCCAAGATCGGGTCGGGAGTAGTGAGCAGTTCTTC.

The table lists this clonotype with many counts. This sequence joins TRBV6-2 or TRBV6-3 and TRBJ1-5; TRBD1 matches 8 bases. The CDR3 is 16 residues long. V lost 0 bases, J lost 5 bases, and 6 bases stayed unmatched. Germline CDR1 and CDR2: MNHEY and SVGEGT. The CDR3 nucleotides are TGTGCCAGCAGTTACTCGGACAGGGAGGTCGATCAGCCCCAGCATTTT. It translates to CASSYSDREVDQPQHF.

This clonotype was seen a few times. The rearrangement uses TRBV5-1 and TRBJ2-5; D uncertain. Between the trimmed V and J ends, which lost 2 bases and 1 base, there was a span of 6 bases. Per the germline V gene, CDR1 is SGHRS and CDR2 is YFSETQ. This CDR3 region has 13 residues. The CDR3 nucleotides are TGCGCCAGCAGCTTCAATGCCCAAGAGACCCAGTACTTC. It is translated as CASSFNAQETQYF.

This clonotype was recorded many times. The genes are TRBV5-1 and TRBJ1-2, with 8 bases fitting TRBD1. The V and J ends lost 0 bases and 0 bases, in that order; junction bases with no gene match: 1. The CDR3 runs 15 residues. Looked up from germline, CDR1 is SGHRS and CDR2 is YFSETQ. The CDR3 nucleotides are TGCGCCAGCAGCTTGGACAGGGGGGCTAACTATGGCTACACCTTC. Protein: CASSLDRGANYGYTF.

The chain carries TRBV11-1 and TRBJ1-4; 7 positions agree with TRBD1. V was clipped by 7 bases and J by 7 bases; unmatched bases: 21. From germline, CDR1 is SGHAT and CDR2 FQDESV (reference sequence). This CDR3 contains 18 residues. The CDR3 region is CASIYQPPGQTKGEKLFF. The DNA of the CDR3 is TGTGCCAGCATCTACCAGCCACCGGGACAGACGAAGGGTGAAAAACTGTTTTTT.

The chain has TRBV27 and TRBJ1-1; D call uncertain. This CDR3 has 15 amino acids. The germline CDR1 and CDR2 sequences are MNHEY and SMNVEV (reference sequence). Between the trimmed V and J ends, which lost 3 bases and 0 bases, there was a span of 11 bases. The DNA for the CDR3 is TGTGCCAGCAGTTTTAATCGGGAACTGAACACTGAAGCTTTCTTT. Its protein product is CASSFNRELNTEAFF.

This clonotype was seen a few times. The chain is built from TRBV18 and TRBJ2-3; 9 nucleotides match TRBD1. The CDR3 runs to 15 residues. With 5 bases clipped from V and 4 bases from J, the junction kept 7 bases outside the gene matches. Germline CDR1 is KGHSH and CDR2 is LQKENI. The DNA of the CDR3 is TGTGCCAGCTCATCCGGACAGGGGAGGCCAGATACGCAGTATTTT. Its translation: CASSSGQGRPDTQYF. Based on the CDR3 plus reference TRBV18 and TRBJ2-3, the full variable domain is NAGVMQNPRHLVRRRGQEARLRCSPMKGHSHVYWYRQLPEEGLKFMVYLQKENIIDESGMPKERFSAEFPKEGPSILRIQQVVRGDSAAYFCASSSGQGRPDTQYFGPGTRLTVL.

This clonotype appeared a single time. J is TRBJ2-1 and V is TRBV20-1, with D maybe TRBD2 (5 bases). The germline CDR1 and CDR2 sequences are DFQATT and SNEGSKA (reference sequence). The CDR3 runs to 10 residues. The V and J ends lost 3 bases and 10 bases respectively, with 7 bases between them. DNA of the CDR3: TGCAGTGCTAGGCCGGGAGAGCAGTTCTTC. Translated: CSARPGEQFF.

In this sample, this clonotype turned up many times. The chain carries TRBV7-6 and TRBJ2-5; a weak D match, TRBD2 (6 bases). Trimming shortened V by 4 bases and J by 4 bases, and 19 bases separated the two germline ends. The CDR3 contains 16 residues. Germline V gene data show CDR1 as SGHVS and CDR2 as FNYEAQ. CDR3 sequence: CASSSPWRAGRETQYF. CDR3 in DNA: TGTGCCAGCAGCTCCCCATGGAGGGCAGGCCGAGAGACCCAGTACTTC.

This clonotype was counted ten times or more. V gene TRBV12-3 or TRBV12-4 combines with J gene TRBJ2-7; a possible D gene is TRBD2 (6 bases). This CDR3 has 13 amino acids. Trimming removed 6 bases from V and 7 bases from J, with 16 bases in between. The CDR3 coding sequence is TGTGCCAGCAGCCCTAGGCCGGAGGGTGAGCAGTACTTC. Its protein is CASSPRPEGEQYF.

In this sample, this clonotype turned up many times. The chain's CDR3 is CASNHDRGLYEQYV. CDR3 in DNA: TGTGCCAGCAACCACGACAGGGGGCTATACGAGCAGTACGTC. This chain uses TRBV2 with TRBJ2-7; TRBD1 agrees at 10 bases. This CDR3 has 14 residues. Germline V gene lookup returns CDR1 SNHLY and CDR2 FYNNEI. The V segment lost 7 bases and the J segment 4 bases; nucleotides outside the gene matches: 7.

This clonotype was counted ten times or more. The rearrangement links TRBV7-2 to TRBJ2-3, with 8 bases fitting TRBD2. Germline CDR1 reads SGHTA; CDR2 reads FQGNSA. The CDR3 is 15 residues long. With 1 base clipped from V and 2 bases from J, the junction kept 2 bases outside the gene matches. The DNA for the CDR3 is TGTGCCAGCAGCTTAGACGGGAGGGTCACAGATACGCAGTATTTT. The encoded protein is CASSLDGRVTDTQYF.

The chain joins TRBV28 to TRBJ2-2; 7 bases match TRBD1. This CDR3 contains 15 residues. Trimming cost V 8 bases and J 0 bases; bases outside gene matches: 6. CDR1 is MDHEN and CDR2 is SYDVKM in the germline V gene. The CDR3 here is CASVSGTANTGELFF. In nucleotides, the CDR3 is TGTGCCAGCGTTTCCGGGACAGCGAACACCGGGGAGCTGTTTTTT. The full variable domain, completed using reference TRBV28 and TRBJ2-2, is DVKVTQSSRYLVKRTGEKVFLECVQDMDHENMFWYRQDPGLGLRLIYFSYDVKMKEKGDIPEGYSVSREKKERFSLILESASTNQTSMYLCASVSGTANTGELFFGEGSRLTVL.

In this sample, this clonotype turned up many times. This sequence joins TRBV4-2 and TRBJ2-1; possible D gene TRBD1, 5 bases. This CDR3 is 16 amino acids long. V lost 3 bases and J 0 bases, leaving 12 bases between the germline ends. The germline V gene has CDR1 LGHNA and CDR2 YNFKEQ. The CDR3: CASSHVADSSYNEQFF. In DNA, the CDR3 is TGTGCCAGCAGCCACGTAGCCGACAGCTCCTACAATGAGCAGTTCTTC.

The rearrangement uses TRBV23-1 and TRBJ2-4, with no clear D. TRBV23-1 is reported as an ORF; its role is uncertain. Trimming took off 6 bases at V and 0 bases at J, with 6 bases between the two ends. This CDR3 comprises 13 residues. For the CDR3, the DNA is TGCGCCAGCAGCAATTTAGCCAAAAACATTCAGTACTTC. This codes for CASSNLAKNIQYF.

This clonotype was recorded at least ten times. The V call is TRBV27, the J call TRBJ1-1; TRBD1 matches at 7 bases. This CDR3 comprises 14 residues. V shed 4 bases and J 5 bases; nucleotides not matched to a gene: 7. Germline V gives CDR1 MNHEY, CDR2 SMNVEV (reference sequence). For the CDR3, the DNA is TGTGCCAGCAGTTCCTCAGGGGGGGGGACTGAAGCTTTCTTT. The encoded protein is CASSSSGGGTEAFF.

This clonotype showed up many times. The J gene is TRBJ2-2, the V gene TRBV6-6; a weak D match, TRBD2 (6 bases). The V end lost 4 bases, the J end lost 3 bases, and 9 bases lay between the germline ends. The germline CDR1 and CDR2 sequences are MNHNY and SVGAGI (reference sequence). The CDR3 is 14 residues long. This CDR3 reads CASSSTGDTGELFF. For the CDR3, the DNA is TGTGCCAGCAGTTCCACGGGGGACACCGGGGAGCTGTTTTTT.

This clonotype was counted ten times or more. The V gene is TRBV6-5, the J gene TRBJ2-3, with TRBD1 matching 9 bases. The germline V gene has CDR1 MNHEY and CDR2 SVGAGI. The CDR3 length is 18 residues. V was pared by 0 bases and J by 2 bases, with 9 bases of the junction left unmatched. The CDR3 coding sequence is TGTGCCAGCAGTTACTCGGGGACAGGGCCCTTTTCCACAGATACGCAGTATTTT. This encodes CASSYSGTGPFSTDTQYF.

This clonotype was counted many times. V usage is TRBV24-1 and J usage is TRBJ2-3; TRBD1 agrees at 9 bases. The germline V gene has CDR1 KGHDR and CDR2 SFDVKD. This CDR3 spans 16 amino acids. Trimming removed 3 bases from V and 2 bases from J; junction bases left unmatched: 5. CDR3 bases: TGTGCCACCAGTGATCGACAGGGGGATACCACAGATACGCAGTATTTT. This gives the protein CATSDRQGDTTDTQYF.

This clonotype appeared many times. The chain joins TRBV12-3 or TRBV12-4 to TRBJ2-3, with D maybe TRBD1 (5 bases). CDR3 length: 14 residues. V lost 1 base and J 2 bases, leaving 7 bases between the germline ends. CDR3 sequence (DNA): TGTGCCAGCAGTTTAGAAGGGGACACAGATACGCAGTATTTT. This sequence encodes CASSLEGDTDTQYF.

In this sample, this clonotype turned up many times. V is TRBV3-1 and J is TRBJ2-5, with a weak D call TRBD2 (6 bases). The V and J ends lost 2 bases and 1 base respectively, with 14 bases between them. This CDR3 spans 16 amino acids. CDR1 is LGHDT, CDR2 YNNKEL, per germline (reference sequence). CDR3 nucleotides: TGTGCCAGCAGCCAACCCTCTCGCGGGGTCCAAGAGACCCAGTACTTC. It yields the protein CASSQPSRGVQETQYF.

This clonotype was counted ten times or more. CDR3 in amino acids: CAISGGEGETQYF. In DNA form, the CDR3 reads TGTGCCATCAGTGGCGGGGAAGGAGAGACCCAGTACTTC. The rearrangement joins TRBV10-3 to TRBJ2-5; tentative D call: TRBD2 (6 bases). Germline V gene data show CDR1 as ENHRY and CDR2 as SYGVKD. The V end was cut by 4 bases, the J end by 4 bases, with 10 bases between. CDR3 length: 13 residues.

In its sample, this clonotype was seen many times. This chain joins TRBV12-3 or TRBV12-4 and TRBJ2-4, with D perhaps matching TRBD1 (5 bases). Deletions cut 3 bases from V and 6 bases from J, with 9 bases between. The CDR3 spans 13 residues. CDR3 bases: TGTGCCAGCAGTTTGTCAGGGTTAAACATTCAGTACTTC. The encoded protein is CASSLSGLNIQYF.